This T cell receptor (beta chain) was found in a study of CD8 T cells in Susac syndrome. Across the whole study: Sequencing included Susac syndrome patients, roughly six of them with active disease and under ten in remission.

Between the trimmed V and J ends, which lost 1 base and 2 bases, there was a span of 9 bases. The CDR3 covers 13 residues. Germline V gene data show CDR1 as SQVTM and CDR2 as ANQGSEA. General study results and limits: As the study acknowledged, the number of individuals who were part of its TCR sequencing and HLA analysis was relatively small.

cDNA came from about 0.51 to 1 ug RNA primed by random hexamers. An immunoSEQ multiplex PCR generated amplified TCR beta CDR3 products spanning 54 Vbeta and 13 Jbeta. MiXCR, applied by TCRdb to the immunoSEQ multiplex PCR reads, yields one record per CDR3 protein. The sample includes about 150,000 distinct CDR3 sequences, approximately 94% of them seen just once. As regards this clonotype: What it binds is not known.

The origin of this receptor is a human donor with Susac syndrome. The chain uses TRBV29-1 and TRBJ2-7; D is uncertain. Sequencing used CD4+ T cells from PBMCs. The CDR3 nucleotides are TGCAGCGTTGAAGGCGGAGAAACCTACGAGCAGTACTTC. This sequence encodes CSVEGGETYEQYF.